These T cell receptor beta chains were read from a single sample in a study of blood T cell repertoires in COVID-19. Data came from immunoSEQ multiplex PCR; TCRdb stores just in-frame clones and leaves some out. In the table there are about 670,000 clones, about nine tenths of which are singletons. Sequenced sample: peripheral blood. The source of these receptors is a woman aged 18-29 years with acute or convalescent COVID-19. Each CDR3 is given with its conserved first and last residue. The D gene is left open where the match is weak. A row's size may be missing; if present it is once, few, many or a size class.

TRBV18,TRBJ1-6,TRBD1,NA,CASSATGEAKVAPLHF,TGTGCCAGCTCGGCTACAGGGGAGGCTAAGGTGGCACCCCTCCACTTT
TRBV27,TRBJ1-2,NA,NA,CASSSGGHYYGYTF,TGTGCCAGCAGTTCTGGGGGACACTACTATGGCTACACCTTC
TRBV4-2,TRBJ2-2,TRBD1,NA,CASSQVGQLNTGELFF,TGTGCCAGCAGCCAGGTGGGACAGTTGAACACCGGGGAGCTGTTTTTT
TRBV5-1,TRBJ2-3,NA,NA,CASTSTDTQYF,TGCGCCAGCACGAGCACAGATACGCAGTATTTT
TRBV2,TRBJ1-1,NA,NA,CASRAGNTEAFF,TGTGCCAGCCGAGCAGGGAACACTGAAGCTTTCTTT
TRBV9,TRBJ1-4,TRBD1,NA,CASSRADRVGEKLFF,TGTGCCAGCAGCCGCGCCGACAGGGTTGGGGAAAAACTGTTTTTT
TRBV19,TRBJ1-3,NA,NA,CASSRWGRSGNTIYF,TGTGCCAGTAGTAGGTGGGGGCGCTCTGGAAACACCATATATTTT
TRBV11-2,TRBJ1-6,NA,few,CASSTRQAYNSPLHF,TGTGCCAGCAGCACCCGACAGGCCTACAATTCACCCCTCCACTTT
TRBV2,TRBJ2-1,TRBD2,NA,CASSPTSGGEGEQFF,TGTGCCAGCAGTCCTACTAGCGGGGGGGAGGGTGAGCAGTTCTTC
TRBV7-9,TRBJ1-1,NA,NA,CASSNRGETGTEAFF,TGTGCCAGCAGTAATAGGGGCGAAACTGGCACTGAAGCTTTCTTT
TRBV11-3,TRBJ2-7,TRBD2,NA,CASSPGLAGGKYEQYF,TGTGCCAGCAGCCCGGGACTAGCGGGGGGGAAATACGAGCAGTACTTC
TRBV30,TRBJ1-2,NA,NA,CAWSEAGPERHTF,TGTGCCTGGAGTGAGGCGGGTCCCGAACGCCACACCTTC
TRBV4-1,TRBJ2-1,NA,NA,CASSQENTRANEQFF,TGCGCCAGCAGCCAAGAAAACACGCGGGCTAATGAGCAGTTCTTC
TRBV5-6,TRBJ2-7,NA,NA,CASSLGQYSYEQYF,TGTGCCAGCAGCCTGGGACAATACTCCTACGAGCAGTACTTC
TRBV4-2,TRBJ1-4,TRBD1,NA,CASSPRGQGDEKLFF,TGTGCCAGCAGCCCGCGCGGGCAGGGGGACGAAAAACTGTTTTTT
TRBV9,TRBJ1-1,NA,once,CASSPSAAMNTEAFF,TGTGCCAGCAGCCCCAGTGCTGCAATGAACACTGAAGCTTTCTTT
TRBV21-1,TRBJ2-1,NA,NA,CASSKILVTGTGNLYNEQFF,TGTGCCAGCAGCAAAATTCTCGTCACCGGGACAGGGAATCTCTACAATGAGCAGTTCTTC
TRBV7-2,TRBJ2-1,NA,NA,CALRMSSYNEQFF,TGTGCATTGCGGATGAGCTCCTACAATGAGCAGTTCTTC
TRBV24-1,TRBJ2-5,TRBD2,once,CATGEGIQETQYF,TGTGCCACCGGGGAGGGAATCCAAGAGACCCAGTACTTC
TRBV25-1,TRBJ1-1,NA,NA,CASSRGTEAFF,TGTGCCAGCAGCAGGGGAACTGAAGCTTTCTTT
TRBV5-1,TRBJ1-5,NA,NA,CASSSLDKAGNSNQPQHF,TGCGCCAGCAGCTCGTTGGATAAGGCAGGGAATAGCAATCAGCCCCAGCATTTT
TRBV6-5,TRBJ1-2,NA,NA,CASRLTGNGYTF,TGTGCCAGCAGACTAACAGGGAATGGCTACACCTTC
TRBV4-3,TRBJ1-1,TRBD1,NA,CASSQTGRAEAFF,TGCGCCAGCAGCCAGACAGGGAGAGCTGAAGCTTTCTTT
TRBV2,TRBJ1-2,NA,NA,CASIRGGAGDGYTF,TGTGCCAGCATCCGGGGGGGTGCAGGCGATGGCTACACCTTC
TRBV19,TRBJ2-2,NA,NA,CASSSQGNTGELFF,TGTGCCAGTAGTAGTCAGGGGAACACCGGGGAGCTGTTTTTT
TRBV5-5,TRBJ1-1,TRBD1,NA,CASSFYQGAWVTEAFF,TGTGCCAGCAGCTTTTACCAGGGGGCGTGGGTCACTGAAGCTTTCTTT
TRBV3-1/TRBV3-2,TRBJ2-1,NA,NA,CASSHSLYEQFF,TGTGCCAGCAGCCATTCCCTTTATGAGCAGTTCTTC
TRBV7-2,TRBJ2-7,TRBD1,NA,CASSLIRITGTGSYEQYF,TGTGCCAGCAGCTTAATCCGTATCACCGGGACAGGCTCCTACGAGCAGTACTTC
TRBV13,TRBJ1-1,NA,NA,CASSLGGVNTEAFF,TGTGCCAGCAGCTTGGGGGGAGTCAACACTGAAGCTTTCTTT
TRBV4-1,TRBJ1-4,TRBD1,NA,CASSQGDSRKGEKLFF,TGCGCCAGCAGCCAAGGGGACAGCCGCAAAGGGGAAAAACTGTTTTTT
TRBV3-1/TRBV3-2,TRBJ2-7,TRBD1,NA,CASSLTGGEQYF,TGTGCCAGCAGCCTAACAGGGGGGGAGCAGTACTTC
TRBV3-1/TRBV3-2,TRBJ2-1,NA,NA,CASSQDRLNNEQFF,TGTGCCAGCAGCCAAGACAGGTTAAACAATGAGCAGTTCTTC
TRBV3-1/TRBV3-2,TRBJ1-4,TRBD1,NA,CASSQDSPPTGGVWGSATNEKLFF,TGTGCCAGCAGCCAAGATTCTCCCCCCACAGGGGGAGTTTGGGGCTCGGCAACTAATGAAAAACTGTTTTTT
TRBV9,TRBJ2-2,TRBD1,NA,CASSLRDRANTGELFF,TGTGCCAGCAGCCTACGGGACAGGGCGAACACCGGGGAGCTGTTTTTT
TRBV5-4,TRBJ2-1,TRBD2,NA,CASSLGGGSYNEQFF,TGTGCCAGCAGCTTGGGCGGGGGCTCCTACAATGAGCAGTTCTTC
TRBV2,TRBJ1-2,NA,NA,CASRVTQVYGYTF,TGTGCCAGCAGGGTGACGCAGGTCTATGGCTACACCTTC
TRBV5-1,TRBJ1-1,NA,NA,CASSLVVNTEAFF,TGCGCCAGCAGCTTGGTAGTGAACACTGAAGCTTTCTTT
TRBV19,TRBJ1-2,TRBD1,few,CASSIGGQTRVDGYTF,TGTGCCAGTAGTATAGGGGGACAGACACGGGTGGATGGCTACACCTTC
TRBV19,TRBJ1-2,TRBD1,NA,CASSTLGQGGGYGYTF,TGTGCCAGTAGTACCCTGGGACAGGGAGGAGGTTATGGCTACACCTTC
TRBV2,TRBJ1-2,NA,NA,CASSSTTRLGYTF,TGTGCCAGCAGTTCTACGACGCGACTGGGCTACACCTTC